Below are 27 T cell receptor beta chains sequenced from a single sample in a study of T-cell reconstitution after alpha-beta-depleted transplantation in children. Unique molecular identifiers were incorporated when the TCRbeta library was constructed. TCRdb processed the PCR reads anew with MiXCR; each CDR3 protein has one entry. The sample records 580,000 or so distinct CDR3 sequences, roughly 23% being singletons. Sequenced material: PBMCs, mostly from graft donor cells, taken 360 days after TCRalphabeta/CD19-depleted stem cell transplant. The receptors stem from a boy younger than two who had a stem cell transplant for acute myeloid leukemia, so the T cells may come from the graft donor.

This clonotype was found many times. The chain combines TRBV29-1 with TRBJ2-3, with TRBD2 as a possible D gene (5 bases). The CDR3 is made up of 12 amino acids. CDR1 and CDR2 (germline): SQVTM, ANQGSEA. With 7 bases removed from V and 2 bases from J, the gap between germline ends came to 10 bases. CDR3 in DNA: TGCAGCGCATTGGAGGACACAGATACGCAGTATTTT. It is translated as CSALEDTDTQYF.

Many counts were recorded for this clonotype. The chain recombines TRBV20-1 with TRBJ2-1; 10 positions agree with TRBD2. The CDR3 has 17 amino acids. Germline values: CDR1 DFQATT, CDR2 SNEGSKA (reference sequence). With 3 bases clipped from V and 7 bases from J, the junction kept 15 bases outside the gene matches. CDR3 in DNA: TGCAGTGCTAGGCGGCAAAGAGCGGGGGGGCCCACGAATGAGCAGTTCTTC. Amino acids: CSARRQRAGGPTNEQFF.

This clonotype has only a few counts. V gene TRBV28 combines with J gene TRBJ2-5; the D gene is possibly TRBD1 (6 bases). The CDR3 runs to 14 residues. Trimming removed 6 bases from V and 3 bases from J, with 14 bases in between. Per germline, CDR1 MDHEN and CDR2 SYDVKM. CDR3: CASSPVGAEETQYF. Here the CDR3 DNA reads TGTGCCAGCAGCCCAGTGGGGGCGGAAGAGACCCAGTACTTC.

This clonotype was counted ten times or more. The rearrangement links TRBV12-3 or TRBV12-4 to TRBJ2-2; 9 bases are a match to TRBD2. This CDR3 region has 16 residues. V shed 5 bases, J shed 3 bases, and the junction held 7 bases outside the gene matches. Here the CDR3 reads CASSGPSGADTGELFF. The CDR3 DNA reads TGTGCCAGCAGTGGCCCTAGCGGGGCGGACACCGGGGAGCTGTTTTTT.

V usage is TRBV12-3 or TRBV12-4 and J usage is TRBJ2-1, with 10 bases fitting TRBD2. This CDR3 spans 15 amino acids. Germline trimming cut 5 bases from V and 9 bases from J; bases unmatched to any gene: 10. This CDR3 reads CASSTLAGGWGEQFF. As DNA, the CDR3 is TGTGCCAGCAGTACCTTAGCGGGGGGTTGGGGTGAGCAGTTCTTC.

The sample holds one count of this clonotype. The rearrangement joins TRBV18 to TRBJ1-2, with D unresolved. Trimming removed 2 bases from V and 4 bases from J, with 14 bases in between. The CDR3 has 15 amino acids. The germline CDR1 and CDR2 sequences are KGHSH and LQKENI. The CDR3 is CASSPEEDITYGYTF. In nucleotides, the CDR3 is TGTGCCAGCTCACCAGAGGAGGATATCACCTATGGCTACACCTTC.

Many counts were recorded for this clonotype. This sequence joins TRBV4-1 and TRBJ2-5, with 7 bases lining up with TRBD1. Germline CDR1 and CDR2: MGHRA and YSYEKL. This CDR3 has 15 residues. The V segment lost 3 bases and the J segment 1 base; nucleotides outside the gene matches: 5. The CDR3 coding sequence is TGCGCCAGCAGCCACTGGACAGGACCCCAAGAGACCCAGTACTTC. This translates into CASSHWTGPQETQYF.

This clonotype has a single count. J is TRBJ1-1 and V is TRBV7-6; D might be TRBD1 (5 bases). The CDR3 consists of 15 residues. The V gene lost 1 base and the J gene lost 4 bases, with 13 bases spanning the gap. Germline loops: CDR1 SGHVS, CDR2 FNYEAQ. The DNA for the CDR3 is TGTGCCAGCAGCTTAGGGGGGGGACTGCCCACTGAAGCTTTCTTT. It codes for CASSLGGGLPTEAFF.

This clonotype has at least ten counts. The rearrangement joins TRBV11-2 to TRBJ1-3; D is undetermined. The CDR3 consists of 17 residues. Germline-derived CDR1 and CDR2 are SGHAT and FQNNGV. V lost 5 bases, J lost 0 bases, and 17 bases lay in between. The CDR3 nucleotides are TGTGCCAGCAGCCTCGAAGTGGGAAGTTTCTCTGGAAACACCATATATTTT. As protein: CASSLEVGSFSGNTIYF. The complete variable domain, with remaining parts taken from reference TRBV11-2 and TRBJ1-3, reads EAGVAQSPRYKIIEKRQSVAFWCNPISGHATLYWYQQILGQGPKLLIQFQNNGVVDDSQLPKDRFSAERLKGVDSTLKIQPAKLEDSAVYLCASSLEVGSFSGNTIYFGEGSWLTVV.

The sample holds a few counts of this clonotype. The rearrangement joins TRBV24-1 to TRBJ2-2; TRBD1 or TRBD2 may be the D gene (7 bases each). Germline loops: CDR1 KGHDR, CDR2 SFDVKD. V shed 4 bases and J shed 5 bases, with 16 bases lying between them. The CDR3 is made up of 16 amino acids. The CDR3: CATSDPRQGGTGELFF. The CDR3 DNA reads TGTGCCACCAGTGACCCAAGACAGGGAGGGACCGGGGAGCTGTTTTTT.

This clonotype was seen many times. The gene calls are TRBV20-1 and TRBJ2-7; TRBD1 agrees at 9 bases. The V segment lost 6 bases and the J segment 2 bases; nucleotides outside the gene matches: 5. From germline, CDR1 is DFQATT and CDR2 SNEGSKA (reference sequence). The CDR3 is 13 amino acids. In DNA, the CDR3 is TGCAGTGCGCAGACAGGGGGGACCTACGAGCAGTACTTC. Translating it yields CSAQTGGTYEQYF.

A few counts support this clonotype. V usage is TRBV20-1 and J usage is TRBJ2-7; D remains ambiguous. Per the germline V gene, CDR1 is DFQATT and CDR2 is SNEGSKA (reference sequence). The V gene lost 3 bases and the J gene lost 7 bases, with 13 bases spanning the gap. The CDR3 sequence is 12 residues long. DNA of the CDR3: TGCAGTGCTAGGCCCACCCTCGGAGAGCAGTACTTC. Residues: CSARPTLGEQYF.

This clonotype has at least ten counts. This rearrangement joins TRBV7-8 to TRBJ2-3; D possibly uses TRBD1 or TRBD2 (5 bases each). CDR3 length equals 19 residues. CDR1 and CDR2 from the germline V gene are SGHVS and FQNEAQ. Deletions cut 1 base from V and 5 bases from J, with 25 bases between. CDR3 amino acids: CASSLVIVRGQEIEDTQYF. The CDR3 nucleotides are TGTGCCAGCAGCTTAGTTATCGTCCGGGGCCAGGAAATCGAAGATACGCAGTATTTT.

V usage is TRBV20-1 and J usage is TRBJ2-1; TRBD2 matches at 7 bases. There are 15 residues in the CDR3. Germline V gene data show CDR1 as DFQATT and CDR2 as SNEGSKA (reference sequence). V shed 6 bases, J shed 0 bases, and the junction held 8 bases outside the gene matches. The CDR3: CSAGGIAGSYNEQFF. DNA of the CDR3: TGCAGTGCCGGGGGGATTGCGGGCTCCTACAATGAGCAGTTCTTC.

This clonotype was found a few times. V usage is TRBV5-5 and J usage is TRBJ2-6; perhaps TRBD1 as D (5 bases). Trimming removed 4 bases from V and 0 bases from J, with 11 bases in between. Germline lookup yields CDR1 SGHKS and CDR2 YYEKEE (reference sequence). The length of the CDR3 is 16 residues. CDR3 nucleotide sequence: TGTGCCAGCAGCACATTTCAGGGCTCTGGGGCCAACGTCCTGACTTTC. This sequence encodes CASSTFQGSGANVLTF.

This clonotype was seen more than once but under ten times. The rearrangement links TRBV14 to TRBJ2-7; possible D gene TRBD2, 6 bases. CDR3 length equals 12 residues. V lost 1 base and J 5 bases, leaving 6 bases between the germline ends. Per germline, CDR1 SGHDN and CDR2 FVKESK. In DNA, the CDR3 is TGTGCCAGCAGCCAAGGCGGGGACGAGCAGTACGTC. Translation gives CASSQGGDEQYV.

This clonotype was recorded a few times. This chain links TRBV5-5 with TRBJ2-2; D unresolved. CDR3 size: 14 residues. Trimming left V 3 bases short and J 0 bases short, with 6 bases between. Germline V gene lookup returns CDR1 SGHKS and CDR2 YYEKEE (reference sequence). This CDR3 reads CASSWLPNTGELFF. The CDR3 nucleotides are TGTGCCAGCAGCTGGTTACCGAACACCGGGGAGCTGTTTTTT.

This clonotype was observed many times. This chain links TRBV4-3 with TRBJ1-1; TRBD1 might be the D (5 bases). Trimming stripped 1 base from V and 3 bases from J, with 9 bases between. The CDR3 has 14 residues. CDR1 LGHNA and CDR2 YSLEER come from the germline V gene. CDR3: CASSQVRGDTEAFF. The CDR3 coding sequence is TGCGCCAGCAGCCAAGTACGGGGGGACACTGAAGCTTTCTTT.

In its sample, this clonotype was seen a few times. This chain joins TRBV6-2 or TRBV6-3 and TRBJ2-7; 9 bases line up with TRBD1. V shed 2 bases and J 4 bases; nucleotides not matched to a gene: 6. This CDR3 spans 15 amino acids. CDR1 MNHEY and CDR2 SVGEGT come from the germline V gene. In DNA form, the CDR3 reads TGTGCCAGCAGTTACCGGACAGGGGACGGTTACGAGCAGTACTTC. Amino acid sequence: CASSYRTGDGYEQYF.

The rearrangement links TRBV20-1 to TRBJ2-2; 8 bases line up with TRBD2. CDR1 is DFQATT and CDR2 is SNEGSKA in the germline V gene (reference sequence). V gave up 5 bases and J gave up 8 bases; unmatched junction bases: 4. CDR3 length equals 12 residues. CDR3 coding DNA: TGCAGTGCTCGGGGGGGCCGTGGGGAGCTGTTTTTT. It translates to CSARGGRGELFF.

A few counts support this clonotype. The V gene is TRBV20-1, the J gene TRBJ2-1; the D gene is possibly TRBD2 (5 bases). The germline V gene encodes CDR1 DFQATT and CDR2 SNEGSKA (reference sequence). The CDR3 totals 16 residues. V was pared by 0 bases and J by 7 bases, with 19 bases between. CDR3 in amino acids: CSARDPSVWTFNEQFF. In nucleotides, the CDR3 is TGCAGTGCTAGAGATCCTAGTGTGTGGACTTTTAATGAGCAGTTCTTC.

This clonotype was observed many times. The CDR3 loop is CSADPGRRLSTDTQYF. CDR3 in DNA: TGCAGTGCTGACCCAGGGCGGCGGCTAAGCACAGATACGCAGTATTTT. The V gene is TRBV20-1, the J gene TRBJ2-3; possibly TRBD1 for D (5 bases). Germline V CDR1 and CDR2: DFQATT, SNEGSKA (reference sequence). V lost 5 bases and J lost 0, with 18 bases in between. CDR3 length: 16 amino acids.

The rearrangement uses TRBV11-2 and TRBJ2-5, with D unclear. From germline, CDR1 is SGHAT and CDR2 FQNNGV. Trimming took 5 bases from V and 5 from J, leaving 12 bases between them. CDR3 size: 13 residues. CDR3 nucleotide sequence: TGTGCCAGCAGCCCCCAACGGCGTGAGACCCAGTACTTC. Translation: CASSPQRRETQYF. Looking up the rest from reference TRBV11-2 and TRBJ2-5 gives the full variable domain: EAGVAQSPRYKIIEKRQSVAFWCNPISGHATLYWYQQILGQGPKLLIQFQNNGVVDDSQLPKDRFSAERLKGVDSTLKIQPAKLEDSAVYLCASSPQRRETQYFGPGTRLLVL.

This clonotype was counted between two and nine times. This CDR3 reads CASSYLAGEGETQYF. The CDR3 DNA follows: TGTGCCAGCAGTTACTTGGCGGGGGAAGGTGAGACCCAGTACTTC. This rearrangement joins TRBV6-5 to TRBJ2-5; TRBD2 matches 7 bases. Unmatched junction bases numbered 7, after V lost 1 base and J lost 5 bases. Looked up from germline, CDR1 is MNHEY and CDR2 is SVGAGI. This CDR3 region has 15 residues.

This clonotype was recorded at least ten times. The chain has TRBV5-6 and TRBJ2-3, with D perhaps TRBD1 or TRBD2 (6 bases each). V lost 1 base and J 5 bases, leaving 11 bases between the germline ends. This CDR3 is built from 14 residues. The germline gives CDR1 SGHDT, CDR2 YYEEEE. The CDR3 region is CASSLRGRRDTQYF. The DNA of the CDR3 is TGTGCCAGCAGCTTGCGGGGGCGGAGAGATACGCAGTATTTT.

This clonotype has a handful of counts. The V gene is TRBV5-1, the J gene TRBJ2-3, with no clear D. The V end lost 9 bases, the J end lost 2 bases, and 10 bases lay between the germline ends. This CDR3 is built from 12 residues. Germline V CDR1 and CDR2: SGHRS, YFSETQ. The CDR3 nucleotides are TGCGCCACCTCAGATAACACAGATACGCAGTATTTT. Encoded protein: CATSDNTDTQYF.

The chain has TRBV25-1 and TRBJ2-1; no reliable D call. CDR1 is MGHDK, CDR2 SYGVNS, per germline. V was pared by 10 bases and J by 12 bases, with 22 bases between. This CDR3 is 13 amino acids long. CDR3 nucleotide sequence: TGTGCCATGAGCTTGGGCGAAGGAGTCGGGCAGTTCTTC. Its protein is CAMSLGEGVGQFF.